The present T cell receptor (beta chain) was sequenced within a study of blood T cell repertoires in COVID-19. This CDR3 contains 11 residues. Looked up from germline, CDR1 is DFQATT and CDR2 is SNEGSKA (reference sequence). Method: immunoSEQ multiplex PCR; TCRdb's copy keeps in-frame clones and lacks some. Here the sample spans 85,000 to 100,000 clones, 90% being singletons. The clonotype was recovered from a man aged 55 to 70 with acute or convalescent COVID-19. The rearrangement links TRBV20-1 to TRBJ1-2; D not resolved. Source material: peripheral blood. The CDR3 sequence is CSSHRQATFTF. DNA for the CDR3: TGCAGCTCCCATAGGCAGGCAACATTCACCTTC.